Given below is one TCR beta chain in context. Its antigen is unidentified. The CDR3 extends over 15 amino acids. CDR1 LGHDT and CDR2 YNNKEL come from the germline V gene (reference sequence). Trimming left V 4 bases short and J 0 bases short, with 9 bases between. The source of the sample is a study of T cell responses to AZD1222 COVID-19 vaccine. Whole-study results and caveats: After two AZD1222 doses, spike-specific TCR breadth and depth rose versus day 0. Nearly half of spike-specific TCRs reportedly target unmutated variant regions.

Sequenced by immunoSEQ multiplex PCR; TCRdb stores in-frame clones only, minus some. Among 80,000 to 100,000 clones listed, over 75% were seen once. V usage is TRBV3-1 (or the pseudogene TRBV3-2) and J usage is TRBJ2-2, with D possibly being TRBD2 (5 bases). The sequence was obtained from an adult who received the AZD1222 COVID-19 vaccine. The sequences come from peripheral blood, collected 28 days after the second AZD1222 dose. DNA of the CDR3: TGTGCCAGCAGCCCAGCGGACTCGAACACCGGGGAGCTGTTTTTT. This gives the protein CASSPADSNTGELFF.